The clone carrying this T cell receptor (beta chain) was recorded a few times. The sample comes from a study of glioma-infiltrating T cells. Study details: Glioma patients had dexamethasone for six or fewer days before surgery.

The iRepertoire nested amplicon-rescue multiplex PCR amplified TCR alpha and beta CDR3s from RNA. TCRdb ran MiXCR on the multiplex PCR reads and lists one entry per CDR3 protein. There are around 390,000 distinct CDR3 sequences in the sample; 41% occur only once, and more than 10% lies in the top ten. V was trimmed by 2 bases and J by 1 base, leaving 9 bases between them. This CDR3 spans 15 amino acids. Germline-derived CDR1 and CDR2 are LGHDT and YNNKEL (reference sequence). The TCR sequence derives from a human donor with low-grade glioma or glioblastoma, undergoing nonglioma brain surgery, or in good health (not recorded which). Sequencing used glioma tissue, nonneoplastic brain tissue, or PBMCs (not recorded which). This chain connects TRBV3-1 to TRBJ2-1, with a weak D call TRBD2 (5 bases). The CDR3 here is CASSQRGRSYNEQFF. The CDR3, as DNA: TGTGCCAGCAGCCAAAGAGGGAGATCCTACAATGAGCAGTTCTTC.